The sequence of this T cell receptor beta chain was determined in a study of T cells in Graves' hyperthyroidism and ophthalmopathy. As for the study in general: Specimen type is peripheral blood, collected at initial diagnosis prior to any treatment. Study results and limitations: Most expanded thyroid clonotypes above 0.001 recurred in blood. From stable hyperthyroidism, ophthalmopathy was set apart by a 13 V-J model.

With respect to this clonotype: Its specificity is unknown.

Using roughly 9.4 ml of fresh peripheral blood, PBMCs were prepared. What was amplified from RNA transcripts were TCR beta CDR3 regions. First-round RT-PCR of the TCR CDR3 relied on the HTBI primer set. TCRdb called the multiplex PCR reads again in MiXCR, with one record for every CDR3 protein. The data hold under 350,000 distinct CDR3 sequences, with under 25% observed a single time. V shed 2 bases and J shed 4 bases, with 8 bases lying between them. CDR1 is SGHAT and CDR2 is FQNNGV in the germline V gene. This CDR3 is 14 amino acids long. The sequencing input was blood. The receptor's source is a woman aged 45-65 years with Graves' hyperthyroidism. This sequence joins TRBV11-2 and TRBJ2-2, with D hard to call. In DNA form, the CDR3 reads TGTGCCAGCAGCTTAATGCCGGGCACCGGGGAGCTGTTTTTT. It translates to CASSLMPGTGELFF.